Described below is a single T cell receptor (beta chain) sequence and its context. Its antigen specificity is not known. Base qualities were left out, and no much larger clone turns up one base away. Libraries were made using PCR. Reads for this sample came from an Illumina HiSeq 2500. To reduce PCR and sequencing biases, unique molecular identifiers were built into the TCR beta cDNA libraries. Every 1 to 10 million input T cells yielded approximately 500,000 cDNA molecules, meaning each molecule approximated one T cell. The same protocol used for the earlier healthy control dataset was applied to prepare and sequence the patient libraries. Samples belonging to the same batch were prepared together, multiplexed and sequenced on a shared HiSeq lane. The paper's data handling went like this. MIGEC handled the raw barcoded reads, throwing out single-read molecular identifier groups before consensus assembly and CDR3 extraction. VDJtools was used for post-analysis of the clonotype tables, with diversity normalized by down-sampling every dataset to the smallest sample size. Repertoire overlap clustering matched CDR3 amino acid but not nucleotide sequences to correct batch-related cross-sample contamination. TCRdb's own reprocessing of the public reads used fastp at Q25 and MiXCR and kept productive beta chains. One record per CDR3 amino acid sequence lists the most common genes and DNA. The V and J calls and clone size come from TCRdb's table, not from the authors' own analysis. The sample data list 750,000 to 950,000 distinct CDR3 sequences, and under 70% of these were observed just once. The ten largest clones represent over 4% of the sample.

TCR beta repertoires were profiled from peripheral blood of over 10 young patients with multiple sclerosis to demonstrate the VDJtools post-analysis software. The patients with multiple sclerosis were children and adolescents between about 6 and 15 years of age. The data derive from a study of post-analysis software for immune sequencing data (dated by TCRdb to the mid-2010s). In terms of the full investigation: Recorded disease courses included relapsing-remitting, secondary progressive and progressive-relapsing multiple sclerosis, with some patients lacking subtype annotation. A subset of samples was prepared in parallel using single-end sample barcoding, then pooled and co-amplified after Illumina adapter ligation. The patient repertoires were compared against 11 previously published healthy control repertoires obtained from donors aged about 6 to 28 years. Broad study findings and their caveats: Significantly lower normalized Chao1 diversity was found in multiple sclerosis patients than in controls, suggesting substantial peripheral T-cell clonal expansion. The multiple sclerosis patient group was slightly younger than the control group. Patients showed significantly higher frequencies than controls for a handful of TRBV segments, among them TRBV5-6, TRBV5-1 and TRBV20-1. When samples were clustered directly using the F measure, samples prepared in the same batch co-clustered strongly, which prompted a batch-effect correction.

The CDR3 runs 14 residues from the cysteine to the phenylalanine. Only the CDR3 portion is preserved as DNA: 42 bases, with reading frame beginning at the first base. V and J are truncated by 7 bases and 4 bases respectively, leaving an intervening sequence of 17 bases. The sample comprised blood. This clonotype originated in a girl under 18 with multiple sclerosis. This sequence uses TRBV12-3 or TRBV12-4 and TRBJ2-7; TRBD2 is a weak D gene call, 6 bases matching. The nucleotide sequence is TGTGCCAGCACTCCGGGACTGGGAAAATACGAGCAGTACTTC. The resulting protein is CASTPGLGKYEQYF.